This paragraph covers one TCR beta chain sequence. Antigen specificity is unknown. The sample originates from a study of blood T cells in healthy people across ages. On the study more broadly: For every two T cells, template switching captured about one barcoded beta molecule.

Study-level results: Significant beta diversity loss was already apparent by age roughly 43, declining roughly linearly. Donor CMV status was unknown, possibly confounding expanded clonotype changes. Estimates of total diversity, which came from one million sequenced T cells, were considered to be underestimates.

Using a J-beta primer mix together with a sample-barcoded 5' primer, a second PCR was run for roughly 6 to 12 cycles. TCRdb itself ran the 5' RACE reads through MiXCR, one entry per CDR3 protein. Of over 1,200,000 distinct CDR3 sequences in the sample, approximately 59% were seen once. Sequencing was carried out using blood. This TCR was sampled from a young man in good health.

Here the CDR3 reads CASSDQKFGGYTF. The DNA of the CDR3 is TGCGCCAGCAGTGATCAGAAGTTCGGTGGCTACACCTTC. This chain links TRBV10-2 with TRBJ1-2; D gene ambiguous. The CDR3 is 13 residues long. Germline-derived CDR1 and CDR2 are WSHSY and SAAADI. V dropped 3 bases and J dropped 7 bases, with 12 bases sitting between them.